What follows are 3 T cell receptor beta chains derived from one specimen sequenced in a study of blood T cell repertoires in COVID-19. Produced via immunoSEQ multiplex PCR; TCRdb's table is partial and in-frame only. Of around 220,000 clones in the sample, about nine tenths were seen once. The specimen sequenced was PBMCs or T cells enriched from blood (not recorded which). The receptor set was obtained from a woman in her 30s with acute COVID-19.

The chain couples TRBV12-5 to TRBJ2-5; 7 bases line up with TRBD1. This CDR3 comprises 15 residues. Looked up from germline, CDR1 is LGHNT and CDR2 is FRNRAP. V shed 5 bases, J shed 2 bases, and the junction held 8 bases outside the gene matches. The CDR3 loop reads CASGLQGLGQETQYF. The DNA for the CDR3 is TGTGCTAGTGGTCTACAGGGGTTGGGACAAGAGACCCAGTACTTC.

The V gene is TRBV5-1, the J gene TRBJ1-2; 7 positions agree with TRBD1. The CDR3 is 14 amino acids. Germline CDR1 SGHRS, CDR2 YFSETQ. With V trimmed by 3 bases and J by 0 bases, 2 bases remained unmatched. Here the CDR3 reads CASSWDRANYGYTF. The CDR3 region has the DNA TGCGCCAGCAGCTGGGACAGAGCTAACTATGGCTACACCTTC. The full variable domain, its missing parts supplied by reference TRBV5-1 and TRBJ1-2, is KAGVTQTPRYLIKTRGQQVTLSCSPISGHRSVSWYQQTPGQGLQFLFEYFSETQRNKGNFPGRFSGRQFSNSRSEMNVSTLELGDSALYLCASSWDRANYGYTFGSGTRLTVV.

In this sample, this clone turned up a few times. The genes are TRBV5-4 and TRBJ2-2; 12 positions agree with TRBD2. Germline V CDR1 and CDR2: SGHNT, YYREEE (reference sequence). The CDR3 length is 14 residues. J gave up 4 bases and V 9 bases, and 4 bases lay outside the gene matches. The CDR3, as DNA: TGTGCCATCGGACTAGCGGGATTCACCGGGGAGCTGTTTTTT. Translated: CAIGLAGFTGELFF.